The present entry profiles one T cell receptor beta chain with its context. Its antigen is still unknown. The sample comes from a study of cytomegalovirus exposure and HLA in healthy donors. Study information: The approximately 610 first-cohort repertoires shared a platform with the 100 to 150 validation repertoires, as reported in a later analysis. Study-level points and caveats: Whilst most TCR sequences proved rare, a subset of public TCRs occurred across many donors. The study listed roughly 150 cytomegalovirus-associated TCR beta chains.

The repertoire was sequenced with immunoSEQ multiplex PCR; TCRdb's copy has only in-frame clones and lacks some. The sample lists 200,000 to 300,000 clones, roughly 87% occurring once. The length of the CDR3 is 12 residues. Per germline, CDR1 KGHSH and CDR2 LQKENI. V was shortened by 2 bases and J by 6 bases, with 5 bases between the two germline ends. Donors were drawn from the approximately 110-subject validation cohort, separate from the approximately 670-subject first cohort. Sequencing was done on a sample of PBMCs. V and J are TRBV18 and TRBJ2-1; D ambiguous. The receptor's source is a woman aged 30 to 39 in good health and CMV-seronegative. Here the CDR3 reads CASSPKGNEQFF. The DNA for the CDR3 is TGTGCCAGCTCACCAAAGGGCAATGAGCAGTTCTTC.